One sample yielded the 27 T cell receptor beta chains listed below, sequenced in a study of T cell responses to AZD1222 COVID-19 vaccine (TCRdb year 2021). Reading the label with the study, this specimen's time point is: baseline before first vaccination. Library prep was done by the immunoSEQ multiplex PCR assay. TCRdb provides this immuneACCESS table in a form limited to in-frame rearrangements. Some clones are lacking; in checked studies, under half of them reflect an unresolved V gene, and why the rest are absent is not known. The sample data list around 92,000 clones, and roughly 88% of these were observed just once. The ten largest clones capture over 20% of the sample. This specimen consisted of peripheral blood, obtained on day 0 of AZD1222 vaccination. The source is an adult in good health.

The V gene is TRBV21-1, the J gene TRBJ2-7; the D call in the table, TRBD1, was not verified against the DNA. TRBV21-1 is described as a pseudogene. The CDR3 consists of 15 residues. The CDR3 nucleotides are TGTGCCAGCAGCAAAGGGGCCAGGGGGTTGGACGAGCAGTACTTC. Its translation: CASSKGARGLDEQYF.

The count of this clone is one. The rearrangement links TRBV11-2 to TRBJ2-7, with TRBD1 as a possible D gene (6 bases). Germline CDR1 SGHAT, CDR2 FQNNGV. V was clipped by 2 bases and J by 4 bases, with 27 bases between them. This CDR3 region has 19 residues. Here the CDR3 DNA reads TGTGCCAGCAGCTTACTCGGGGTCCGAGGGGGACGTCTTGTTTACGAGCAGTACTTC. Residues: CASSLLGVRGGRLVYEQYF.

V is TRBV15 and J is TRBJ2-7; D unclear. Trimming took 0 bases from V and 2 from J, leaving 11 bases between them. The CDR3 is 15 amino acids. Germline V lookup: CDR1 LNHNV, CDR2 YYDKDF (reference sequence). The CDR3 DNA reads TGTGCCACCAGCAGAGAGGGGATTTCAACCTACGAGCAGTACTTC. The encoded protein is CATSREGISTYEQYF.

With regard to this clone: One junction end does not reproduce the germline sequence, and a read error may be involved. The CDR3 region has the DNA TGTGCTAGCAGCTTAGGCGGGGTCCAGCAAGAGACCCAGTACTTC. This encodes CASSLGGVQQETQYF. The chain is built from TRBV7-7 and TRBJ2-5; possibly TRBD2 for D (6 bases). CDR3 length equals 15 residues. CDR1 is SSHAT, CDR2 FNYEAQ, per germline (reference sequence).

The CDR3 region is CASSQDEYTGELFF. CDR3 nucleotide sequence: TGCGCCAGCAGCCAAGATGAGTACACCGGGGAGCTGTTTTTT. The chain is built from TRBV4-1 and TRBJ2-2; D call uncertain. The CDR3 is made up of 14 amino acids. The ends were cut back, 0 bases at V and 3 bases at J, with 5 bases in the middle. CDR1 and CDR2 (germline): MGHRA, YSYEKL.

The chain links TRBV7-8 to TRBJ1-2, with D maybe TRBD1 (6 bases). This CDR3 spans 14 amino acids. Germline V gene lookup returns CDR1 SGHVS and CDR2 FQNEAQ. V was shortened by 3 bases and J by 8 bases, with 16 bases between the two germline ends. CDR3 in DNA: TGTGCCAGCAGCTTTTACGACAGGACTGAGGGCTACACCTTC. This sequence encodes CASSFYDRTEGYTF. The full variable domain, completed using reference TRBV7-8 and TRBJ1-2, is GAGVSQSPRYKVAKRGQDVALRCDPISGHVSLFWYQQALGQGPEFLTYFQNEAQLDKSGLPSDRFFAERPEGSVSTLKIQRTQQEDSAVYLCASSFYDRTEGYTFGSGTRLTVV.

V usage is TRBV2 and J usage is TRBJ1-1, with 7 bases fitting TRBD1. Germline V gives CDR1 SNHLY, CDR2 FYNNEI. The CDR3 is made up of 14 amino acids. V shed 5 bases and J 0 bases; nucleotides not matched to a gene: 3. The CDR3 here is CASSRQGLNTEAFF. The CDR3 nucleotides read TGTGCCAGCAGTCGACAGGGCCTGAACACTGAAGCTTTCTTT. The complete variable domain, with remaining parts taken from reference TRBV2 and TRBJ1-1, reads EPEVTQTPSHQVTQMGQEVILRCVPISNHLYFYWYRQILGQKVEFLVSFYNNEISEKSEIFDDQFSVERPDGSNFTLKIRSTKLEDSAMYFCASSRQGLNTEAFFGQGTRLTVV.

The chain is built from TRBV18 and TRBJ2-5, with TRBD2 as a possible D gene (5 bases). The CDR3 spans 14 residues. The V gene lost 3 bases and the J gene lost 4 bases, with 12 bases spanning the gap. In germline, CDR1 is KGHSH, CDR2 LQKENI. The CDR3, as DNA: TGTGCCAGCTCACCCGGACTGGGCCTAGAGACCCAGTACTTC. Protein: CASSPGLGLETQYF.

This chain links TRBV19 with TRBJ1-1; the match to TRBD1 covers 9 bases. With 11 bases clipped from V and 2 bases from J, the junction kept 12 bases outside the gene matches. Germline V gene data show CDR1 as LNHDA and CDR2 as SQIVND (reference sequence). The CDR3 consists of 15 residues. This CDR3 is CAPLGLGQGNTEAFF. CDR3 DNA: TGTGCCCCGCTCGGGTTGGGACAGGGTAACACTGAAGCTTTCTTT.

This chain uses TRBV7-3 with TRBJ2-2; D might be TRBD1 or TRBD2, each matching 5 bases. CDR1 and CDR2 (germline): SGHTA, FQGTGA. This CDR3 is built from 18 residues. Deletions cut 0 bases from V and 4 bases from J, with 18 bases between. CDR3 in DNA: TGTGCCAGCAGCTTAACGTGGTCGGGGCCCTGGGGCACCGGGGAGCTGTTTTTT. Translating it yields CASSLTWSGPWGTGELFF. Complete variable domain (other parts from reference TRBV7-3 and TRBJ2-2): GAGVSQTPSNKVTEKGKYVELRCDPISGHTALYWYRQSLGQGPEFLIYFQGTGAADDSGLPNDRFFAVRPEGSVSTLKIQRTERGDSAVYLCASSLTWSGPWGTGELFFGEGSRLTVL.

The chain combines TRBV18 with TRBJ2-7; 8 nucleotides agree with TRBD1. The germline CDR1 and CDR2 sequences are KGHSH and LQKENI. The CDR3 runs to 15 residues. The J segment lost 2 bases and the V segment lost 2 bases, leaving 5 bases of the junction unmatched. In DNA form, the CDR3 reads TGTGCCAGCTCACCAAGTCTACAGGGGGCCTACGAGCAGTACTTC. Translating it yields CASSPSLQGAYEQYF.

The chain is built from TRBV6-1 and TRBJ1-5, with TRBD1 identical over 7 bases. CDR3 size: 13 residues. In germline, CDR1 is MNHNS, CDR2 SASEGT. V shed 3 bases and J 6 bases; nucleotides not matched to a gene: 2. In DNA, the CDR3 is TGTGCCAGCAGTGACCACAGGGGTCAGCCCCAGCATTTT. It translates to CASSDHRGQPQHF.

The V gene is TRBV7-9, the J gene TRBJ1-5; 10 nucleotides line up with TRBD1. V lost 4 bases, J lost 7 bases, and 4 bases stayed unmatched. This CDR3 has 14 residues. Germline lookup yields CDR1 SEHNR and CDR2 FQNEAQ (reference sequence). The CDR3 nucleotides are TGTGCCAGCAGCTCGACAGGGGGCCGGCAGCCCCAGCATTTT. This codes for CASSSTGGRQPQHF.

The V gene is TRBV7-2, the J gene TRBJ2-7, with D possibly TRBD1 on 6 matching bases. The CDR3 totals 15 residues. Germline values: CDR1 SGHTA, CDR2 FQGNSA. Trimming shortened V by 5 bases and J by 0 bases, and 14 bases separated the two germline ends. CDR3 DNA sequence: TGTGCCAGCAGCCCGCCGGGACAAAGCTCCTACGAGCAGTACTTC. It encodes CASSPPGQSSYEQYF.

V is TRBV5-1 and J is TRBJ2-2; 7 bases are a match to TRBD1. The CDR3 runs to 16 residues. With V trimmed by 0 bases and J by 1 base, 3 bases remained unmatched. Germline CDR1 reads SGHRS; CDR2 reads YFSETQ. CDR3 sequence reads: CASSLGRTGNTGELFF. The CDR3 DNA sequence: TGCGCCAGCAGCTTGGGCCGGACAGGGAACACCGGGGAGCTGTTTTTT.

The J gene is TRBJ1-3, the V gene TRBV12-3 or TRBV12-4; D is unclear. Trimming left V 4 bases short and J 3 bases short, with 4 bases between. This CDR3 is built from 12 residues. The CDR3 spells CASSYLGNTIYF. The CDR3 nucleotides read TGTGCCAGCAGTTATCTTGGAAACACCATATATTTT.

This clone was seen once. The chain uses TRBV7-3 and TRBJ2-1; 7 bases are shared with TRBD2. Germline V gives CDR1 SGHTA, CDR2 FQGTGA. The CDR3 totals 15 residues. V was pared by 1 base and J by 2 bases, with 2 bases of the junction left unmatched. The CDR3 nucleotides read TGTGCCAGCAGCTTAAACGGGGGGACCTACAATGAGCAGTTCTTC. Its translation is CASSLNGGTYNEQFF.

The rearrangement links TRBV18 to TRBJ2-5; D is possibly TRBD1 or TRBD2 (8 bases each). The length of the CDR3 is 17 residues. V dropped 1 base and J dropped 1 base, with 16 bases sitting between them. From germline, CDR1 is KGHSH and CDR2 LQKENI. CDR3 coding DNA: TGTGCCAGCTCACCACTAGCGGGACAGGCGACCCAAGAGACCCAGTACTTC. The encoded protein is CASSPLAGQATQETQYF. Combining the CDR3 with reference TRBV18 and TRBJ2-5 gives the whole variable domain NAGVMQNPRHLVRRRGQEARLRCSPMKGHSHVYWYRQLPEEGLKFMVYLQKENIIDESGMPKERFSAEFPKEGPSILRIQQVVRGDSAAYFCASSPLAGQATQETQYFGPGTRLLVL.

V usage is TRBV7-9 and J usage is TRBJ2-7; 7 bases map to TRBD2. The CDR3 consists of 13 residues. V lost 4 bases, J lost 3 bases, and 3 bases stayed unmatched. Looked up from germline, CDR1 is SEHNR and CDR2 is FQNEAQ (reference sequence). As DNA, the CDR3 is TGTGCCAGCAGCTCAGGCGGGGGCTACGAGCAGTACTTC. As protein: CASSSGGGYEQYF.

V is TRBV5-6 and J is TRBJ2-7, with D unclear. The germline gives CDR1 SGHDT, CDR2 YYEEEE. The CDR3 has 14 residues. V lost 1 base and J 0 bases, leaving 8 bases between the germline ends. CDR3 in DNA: TGTGCCAGCAGCTTGTGGCAGGTCTCCTACGAGCAGTACTTC. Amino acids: CASSLWQVSYEQYF.

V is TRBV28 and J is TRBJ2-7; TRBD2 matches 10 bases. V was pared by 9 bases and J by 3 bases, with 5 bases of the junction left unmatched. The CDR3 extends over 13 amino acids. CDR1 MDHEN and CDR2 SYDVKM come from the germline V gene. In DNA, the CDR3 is TGTGCCAGTAGACTAGCGGGCATCTACGAGCAGTACTTC. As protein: CASRLAGIYEQYF.

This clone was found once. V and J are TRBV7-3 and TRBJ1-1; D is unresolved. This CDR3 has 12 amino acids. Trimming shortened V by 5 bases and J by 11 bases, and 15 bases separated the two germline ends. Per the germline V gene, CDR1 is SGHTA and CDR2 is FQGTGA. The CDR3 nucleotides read TGTGCCAGCAGCCCATCCCTAAGACTCGCTTTCTTT. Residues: CASSPSLRLAFF. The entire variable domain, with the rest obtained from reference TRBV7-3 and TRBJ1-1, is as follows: GAGVSQTPSNKVTEKGKYVELRCDPISGHTALYWYRQSLGQGPEFLIYFQGTGAADDSGLPNDRFFAVRPEGSVSTLKIQRTERGDSAVYLCASSPSLRLAFFGQGTRLTVV.

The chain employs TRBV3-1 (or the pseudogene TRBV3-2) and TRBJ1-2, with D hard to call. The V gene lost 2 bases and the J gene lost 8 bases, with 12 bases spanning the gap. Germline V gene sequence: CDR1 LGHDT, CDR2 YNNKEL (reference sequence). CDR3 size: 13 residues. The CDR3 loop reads CASSQPTTLGYTF. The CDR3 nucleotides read TGTGCCAGCAGCCAACCCACAACTTTGGGCTACACCTTC.

This chain's CDR3 is CASSPNNNQPQHF. The CDR3 DNA reads TGTGCCAGCAGCCCGAACAACAATCAGCCCCAGCATTTT. The rearrangement links TRBV14 to TRBJ1-5; D ambiguous. The CDR3 loop spans 13 amino acids. Trimming cost V 4 bases and J 3 bases, with 7 bases left between them. Germline V gene data show CDR1 as SGHDN and CDR2 as FVKESK. Complete variable domain (other parts from reference TRBV14 and TRBJ1-5): EAGVTQFPSHSVIEKGQTVTLRCDPISGHDNLYWYRRVMGKEIKFLLHFVKESKQDESGMPNNRFLAERTGGTYSTLKVQPAELEDSGVYFCASSPNNNQPQHFGDGTRLSIL.

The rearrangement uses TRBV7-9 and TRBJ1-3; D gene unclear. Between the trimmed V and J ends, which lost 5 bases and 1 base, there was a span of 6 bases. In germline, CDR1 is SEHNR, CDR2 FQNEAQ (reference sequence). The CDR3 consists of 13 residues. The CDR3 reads CASSQNSGNTIYF. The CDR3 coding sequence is TGTGCCAGCAGCCAGAATTCTGGAAACACCATATATTTT. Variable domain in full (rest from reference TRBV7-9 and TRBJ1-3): DTGVSQNPRHKITKRGQNVTFRCDPISEHNRLYWYRQTLGQGPEFLTYFQNEAQLEKSRLLSDRFSAERPKGSFSTLEIQRTEQGDSAMYLCASSQNSGNTIYFGEGSWLTVV.

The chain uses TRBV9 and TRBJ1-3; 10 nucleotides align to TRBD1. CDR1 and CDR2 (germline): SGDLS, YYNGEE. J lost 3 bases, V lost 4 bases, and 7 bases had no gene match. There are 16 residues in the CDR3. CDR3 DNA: TGTGCCAGCAGCCCCATGGGACAGGGGTTTGGAAACACCATATATTTT. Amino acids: CASSPMGQGFGNTIYF.

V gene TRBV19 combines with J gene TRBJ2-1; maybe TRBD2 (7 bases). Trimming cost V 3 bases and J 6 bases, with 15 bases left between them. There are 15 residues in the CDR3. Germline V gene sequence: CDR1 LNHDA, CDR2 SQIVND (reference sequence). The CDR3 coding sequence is TGTGCCAGTAGTATTGTAGCCGGGGGGCGCAATGAGCAGTTCTTC. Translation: CASSIVAGGRNEQFF.